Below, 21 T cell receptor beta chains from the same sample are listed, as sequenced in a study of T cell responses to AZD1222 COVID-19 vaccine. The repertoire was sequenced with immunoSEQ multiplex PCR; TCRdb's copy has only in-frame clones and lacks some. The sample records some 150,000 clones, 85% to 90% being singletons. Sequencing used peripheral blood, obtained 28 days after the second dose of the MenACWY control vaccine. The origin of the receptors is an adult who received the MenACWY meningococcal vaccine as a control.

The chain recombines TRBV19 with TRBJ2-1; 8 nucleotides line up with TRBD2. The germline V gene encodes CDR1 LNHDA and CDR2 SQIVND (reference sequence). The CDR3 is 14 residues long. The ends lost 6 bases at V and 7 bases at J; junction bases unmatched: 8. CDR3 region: CASRSGSKFNEQFF. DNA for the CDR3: TGTGCCAGTAGGAGCGGGAGTAAGTTTAATGAGCAGTTCTTC.

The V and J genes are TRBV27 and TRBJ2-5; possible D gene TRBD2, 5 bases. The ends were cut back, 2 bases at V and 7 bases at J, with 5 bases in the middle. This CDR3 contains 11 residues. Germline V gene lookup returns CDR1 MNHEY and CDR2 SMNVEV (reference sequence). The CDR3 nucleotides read TGTGCCAGCAGTTTAGAGGGGACCCAGTACTTC. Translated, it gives CASSLEGTQYF.

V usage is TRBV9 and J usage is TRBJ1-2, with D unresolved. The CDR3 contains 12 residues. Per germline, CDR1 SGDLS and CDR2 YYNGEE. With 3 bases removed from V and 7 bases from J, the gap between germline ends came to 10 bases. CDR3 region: CASSGVFFGYTF. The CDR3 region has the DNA TGTGCCAGCAGCGGCGTTTTTTTTGGCTACACCTTC.

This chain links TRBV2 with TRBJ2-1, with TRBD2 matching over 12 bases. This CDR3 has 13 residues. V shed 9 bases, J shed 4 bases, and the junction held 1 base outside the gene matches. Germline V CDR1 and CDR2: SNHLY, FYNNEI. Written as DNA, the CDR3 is TGTGCCAGAGGGACTAGCGGGTACAATGAGCAGTTCTTC. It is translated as CARGTSGYNEQFF.

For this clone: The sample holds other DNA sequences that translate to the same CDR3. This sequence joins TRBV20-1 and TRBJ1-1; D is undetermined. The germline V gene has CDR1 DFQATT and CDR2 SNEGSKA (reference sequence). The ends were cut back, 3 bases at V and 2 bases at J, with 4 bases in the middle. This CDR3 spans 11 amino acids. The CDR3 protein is CSARGNTEAFF. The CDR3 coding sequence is TGCAGTGCTAGGGGAAACACTGAAGCTTTCTTT.

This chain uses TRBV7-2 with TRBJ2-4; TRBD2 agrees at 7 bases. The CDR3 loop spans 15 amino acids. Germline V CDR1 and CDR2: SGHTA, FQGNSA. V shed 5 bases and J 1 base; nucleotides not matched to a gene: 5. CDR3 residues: CASSREAVAKNIQYF. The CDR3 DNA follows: TGTGCCAGCAGCCGGGAGGCGGTTGCCAAAAACATTCAGTACTTC.

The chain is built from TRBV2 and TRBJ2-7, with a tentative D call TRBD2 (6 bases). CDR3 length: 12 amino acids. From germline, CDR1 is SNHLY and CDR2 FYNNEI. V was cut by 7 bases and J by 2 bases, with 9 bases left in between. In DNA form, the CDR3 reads TGTGCCAGCAACGGGGGTCCCTACGAGCAGTACTTC. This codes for CASNGGPYEQYF.

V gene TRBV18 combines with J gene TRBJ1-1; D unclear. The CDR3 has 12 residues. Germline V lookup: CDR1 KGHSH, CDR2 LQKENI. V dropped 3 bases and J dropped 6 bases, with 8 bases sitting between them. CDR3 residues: CASSPTGSEAFF. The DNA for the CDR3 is TGTGCCAGCTCACCGACGGGTTCTGAAGCTTTCTTT.

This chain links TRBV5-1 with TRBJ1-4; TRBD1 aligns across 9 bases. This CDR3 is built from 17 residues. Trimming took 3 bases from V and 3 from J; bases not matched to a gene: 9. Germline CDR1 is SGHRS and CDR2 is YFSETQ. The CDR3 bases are TGCGCCAGCAGCTGGACCACAGGGGGCCGGGCTAATGAAAAACTGTTTTTT. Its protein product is CASSWTTGGRANEKLFF.

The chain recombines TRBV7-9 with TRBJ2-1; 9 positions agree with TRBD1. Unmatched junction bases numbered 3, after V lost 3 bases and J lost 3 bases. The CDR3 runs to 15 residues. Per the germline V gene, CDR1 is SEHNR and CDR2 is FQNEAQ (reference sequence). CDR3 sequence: CASSFGTGLYNEQFF. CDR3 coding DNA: TGTGCCAGCAGCTTCGGGACAGGGCTCTACAATGAGCAGTTCTTC.

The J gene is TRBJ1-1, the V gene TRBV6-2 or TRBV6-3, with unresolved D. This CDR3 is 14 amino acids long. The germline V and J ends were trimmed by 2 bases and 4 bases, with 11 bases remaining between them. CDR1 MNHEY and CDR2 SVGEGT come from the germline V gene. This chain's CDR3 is CASSYTEGFTEAFF. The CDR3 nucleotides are TGTGCCAGCAGTTACACTGAAGGTTTCACTGAAGCTTTCTTT.

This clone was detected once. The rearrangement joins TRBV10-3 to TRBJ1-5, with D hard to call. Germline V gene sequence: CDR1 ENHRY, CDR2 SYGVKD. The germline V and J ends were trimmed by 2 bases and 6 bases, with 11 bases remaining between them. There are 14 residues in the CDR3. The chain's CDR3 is CAISEQGDGQPQHF. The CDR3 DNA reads TGTGCCATCAGTGAGCAAGGCGACGGTCAGCCCCAGCATTTT.

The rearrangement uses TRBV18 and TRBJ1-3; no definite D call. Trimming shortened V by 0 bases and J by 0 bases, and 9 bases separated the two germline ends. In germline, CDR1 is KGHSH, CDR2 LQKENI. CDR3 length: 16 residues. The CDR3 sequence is CASSPPGSSSGNTIYF. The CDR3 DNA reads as TGTGCCAGCTCACCACCGGGGTCCAGCTCTGGAAACACCATATATTTT.

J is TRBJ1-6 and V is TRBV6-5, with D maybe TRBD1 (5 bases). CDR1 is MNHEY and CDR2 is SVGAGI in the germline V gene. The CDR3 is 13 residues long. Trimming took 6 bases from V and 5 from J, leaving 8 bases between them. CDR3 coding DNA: TGTGCCAGCAGACAGGAAAATAATTCACCCCTCCACTTT. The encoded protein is CASRQENNSPLHF.

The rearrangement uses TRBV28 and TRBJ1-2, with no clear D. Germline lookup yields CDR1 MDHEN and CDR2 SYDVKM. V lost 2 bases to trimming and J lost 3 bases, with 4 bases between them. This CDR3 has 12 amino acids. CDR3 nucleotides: TGTGCCAGCAGTTTAGTTTACTATGGCTACACCTTC. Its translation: CASSLVYYGYTF.

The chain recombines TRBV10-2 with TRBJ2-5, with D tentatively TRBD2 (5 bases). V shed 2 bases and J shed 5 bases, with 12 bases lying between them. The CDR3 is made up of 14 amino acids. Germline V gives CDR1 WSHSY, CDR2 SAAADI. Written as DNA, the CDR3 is TGCGCCAGCAGTGAGGTGCTAGCCGGGGAGACCCAGTACTTC. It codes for CASSEVLAGETQYF.

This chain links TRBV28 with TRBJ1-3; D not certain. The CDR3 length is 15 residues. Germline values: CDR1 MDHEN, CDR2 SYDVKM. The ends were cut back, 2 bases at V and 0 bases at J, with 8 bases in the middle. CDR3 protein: CASSLGPPSGNTIYF. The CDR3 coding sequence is TGTGCCAGCAGTTTAGGACCGCCCTCTGGAAACACCATATATTTT.

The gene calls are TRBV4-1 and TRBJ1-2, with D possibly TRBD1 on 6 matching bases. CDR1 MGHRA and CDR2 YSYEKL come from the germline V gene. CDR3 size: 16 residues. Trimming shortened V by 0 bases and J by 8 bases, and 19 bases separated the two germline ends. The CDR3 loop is CASSQDSGGSGRGYTF. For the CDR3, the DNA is TGCGCCAGCAGCCAAGACAGTGGGGGCTCGGGAAGGGGCTACACCTTC.

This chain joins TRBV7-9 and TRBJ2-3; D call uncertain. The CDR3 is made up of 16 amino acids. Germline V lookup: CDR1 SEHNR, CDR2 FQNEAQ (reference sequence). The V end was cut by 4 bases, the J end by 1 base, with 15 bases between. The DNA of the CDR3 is TGTGCCAGCAGCTACCCCTATCGTGGAGGCACAGATACGCAGTATTTT. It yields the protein CASSYPYRGGTDTQYF.

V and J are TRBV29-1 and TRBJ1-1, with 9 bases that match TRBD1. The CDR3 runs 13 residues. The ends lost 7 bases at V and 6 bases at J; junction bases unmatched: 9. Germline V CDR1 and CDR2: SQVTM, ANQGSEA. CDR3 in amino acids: CSAGQGSSSEAFF. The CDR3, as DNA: TGCAGCGCCGGACAGGGGTCTTCATCTGAAGCTTTCTTT.

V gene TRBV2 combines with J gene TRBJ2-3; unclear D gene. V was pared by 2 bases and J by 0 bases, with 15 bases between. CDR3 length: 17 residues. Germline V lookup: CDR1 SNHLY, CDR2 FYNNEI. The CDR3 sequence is CASSEIVGYTSTDTQYF. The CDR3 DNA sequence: TGTGCCAGCAGTGAAATAGTTGGGTACACAAGCACAGATACGCAGTATTTT.